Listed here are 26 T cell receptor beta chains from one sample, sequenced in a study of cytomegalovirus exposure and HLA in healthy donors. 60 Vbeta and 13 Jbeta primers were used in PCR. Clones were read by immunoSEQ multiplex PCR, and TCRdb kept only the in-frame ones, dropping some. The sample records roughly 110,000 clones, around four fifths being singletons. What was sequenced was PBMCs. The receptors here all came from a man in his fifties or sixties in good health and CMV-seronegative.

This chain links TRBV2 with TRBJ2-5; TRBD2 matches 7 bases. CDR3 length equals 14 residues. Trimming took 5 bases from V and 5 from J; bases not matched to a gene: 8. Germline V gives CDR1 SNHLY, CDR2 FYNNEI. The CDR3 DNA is TGTGCCAGCAGTTTAACGAGGGGAGGGGAGACCCAGTACTTC. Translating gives CASSLTRGGETQYF.

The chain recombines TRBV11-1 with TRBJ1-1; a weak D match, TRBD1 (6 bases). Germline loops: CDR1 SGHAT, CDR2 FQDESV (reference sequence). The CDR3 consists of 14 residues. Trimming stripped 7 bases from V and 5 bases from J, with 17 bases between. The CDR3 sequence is CASTETGPTTEAFF. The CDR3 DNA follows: TGTGCCAGCACCGAGACAGGCCCCACGACTGAAGCTTTCTTT.

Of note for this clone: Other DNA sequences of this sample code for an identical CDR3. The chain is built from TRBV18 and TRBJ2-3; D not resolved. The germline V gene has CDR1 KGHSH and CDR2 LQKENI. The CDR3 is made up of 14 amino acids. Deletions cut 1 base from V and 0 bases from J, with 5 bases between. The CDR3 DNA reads TGTGCCAGCTCACCACGGGCTAGCACAGATACGCAGTATTTT. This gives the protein CASSPRASTDTQYF.

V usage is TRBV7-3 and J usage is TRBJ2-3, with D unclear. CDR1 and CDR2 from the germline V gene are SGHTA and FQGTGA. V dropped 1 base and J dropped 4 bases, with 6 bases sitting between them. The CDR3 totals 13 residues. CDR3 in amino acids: CASSLNPADTQYF. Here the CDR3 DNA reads TGTGCCAGCAGCTTAAACCCAGCAGATACGCAGTATTTT.

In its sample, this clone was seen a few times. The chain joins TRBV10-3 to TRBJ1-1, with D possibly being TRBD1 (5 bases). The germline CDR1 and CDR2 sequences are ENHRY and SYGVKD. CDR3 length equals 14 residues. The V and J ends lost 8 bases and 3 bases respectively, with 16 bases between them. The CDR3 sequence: CAISTQELYTEAFF. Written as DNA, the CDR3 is TGTGCCATCTCTACACAGGAATTATACACTGAAGCTTTCTTT.

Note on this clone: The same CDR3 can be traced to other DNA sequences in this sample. CDR3 coding DNA: TGTGCCAGTAGTATTGGGGCGGGGGGTCAGCCCCAGCATTTT. Encoded protein: CASSIGAGGQPQHF. The chain has TRBV19 and TRBJ1-5; weak D call: TRBD1 (5 bases). V was pared by 3 bases and J by 6 bases, with 12 bases between. Per the germline V gene, CDR1 is LNHDA and CDR2 is SQIVND (reference sequence). The CDR3 consists of 14 residues.

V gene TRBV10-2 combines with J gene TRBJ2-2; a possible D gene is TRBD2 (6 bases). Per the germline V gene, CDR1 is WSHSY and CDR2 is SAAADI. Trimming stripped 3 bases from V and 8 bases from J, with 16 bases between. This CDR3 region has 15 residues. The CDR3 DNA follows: TGCGCCAGCAGTGAAAGGCGGTCCGCGGGGGGGGAGCTGTTTTTT. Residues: CASSERRSAGGELFF.

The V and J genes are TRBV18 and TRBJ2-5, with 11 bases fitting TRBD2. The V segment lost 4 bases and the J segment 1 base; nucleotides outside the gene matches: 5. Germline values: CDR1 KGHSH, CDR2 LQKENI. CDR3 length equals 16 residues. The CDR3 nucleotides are TGTGCCAGCTCACTAGACGGGACTAGCGGCCAAGAGACCCAGTACTTC. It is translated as CASSLDGTSGQETQYF.

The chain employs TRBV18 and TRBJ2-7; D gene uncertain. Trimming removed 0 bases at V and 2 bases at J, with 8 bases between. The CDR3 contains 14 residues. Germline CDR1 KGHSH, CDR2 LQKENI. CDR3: CASSPPTQTYEQYF. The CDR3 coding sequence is TGTGCCAGCTCACCACCAACCCAGACCTACGAGCAGTACTTC.

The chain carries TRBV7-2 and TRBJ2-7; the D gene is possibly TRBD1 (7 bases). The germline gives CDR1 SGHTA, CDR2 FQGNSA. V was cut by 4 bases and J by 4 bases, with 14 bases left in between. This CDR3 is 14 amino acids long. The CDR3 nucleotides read TGTGCCAGCAGCTCTGACAGGGAGGCGTACGAGCAGTACTTC. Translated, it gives CASSSDREAYEQYF.

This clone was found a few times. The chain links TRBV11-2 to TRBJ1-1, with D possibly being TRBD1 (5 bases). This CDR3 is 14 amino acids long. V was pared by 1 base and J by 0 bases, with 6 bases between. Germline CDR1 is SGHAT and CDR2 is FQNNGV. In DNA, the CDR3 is TGTGCCAGCAGCTTAGGACAGTTGAACACTGAAGCTTTCTTT. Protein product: CASSLGQLNTEAFF.

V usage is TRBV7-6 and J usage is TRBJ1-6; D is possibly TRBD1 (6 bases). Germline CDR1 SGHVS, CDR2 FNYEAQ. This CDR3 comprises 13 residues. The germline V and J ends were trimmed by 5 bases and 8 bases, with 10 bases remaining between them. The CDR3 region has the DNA TGTGCCAGCAGCGCCAACAGGGATTCACCCCTCCACTTT. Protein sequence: CASSANRDSPLHF.

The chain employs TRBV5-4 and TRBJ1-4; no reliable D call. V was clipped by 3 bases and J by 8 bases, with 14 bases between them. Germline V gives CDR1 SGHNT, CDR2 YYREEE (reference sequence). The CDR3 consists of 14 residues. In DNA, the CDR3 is TGTGCCAGCAGCTCCGGGAAGGTAGAAGAAAAACTGTTTTTT. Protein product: CASSSGKVEEKLFF.

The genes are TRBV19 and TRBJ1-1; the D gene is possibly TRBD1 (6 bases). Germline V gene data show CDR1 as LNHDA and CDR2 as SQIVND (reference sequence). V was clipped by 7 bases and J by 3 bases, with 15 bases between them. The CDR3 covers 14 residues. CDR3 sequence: CASTQWGLDTEAFF. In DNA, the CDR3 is TGTGCCAGTACCCAGTGGGGGCTGGACACTGAAGCTTTCTTT.

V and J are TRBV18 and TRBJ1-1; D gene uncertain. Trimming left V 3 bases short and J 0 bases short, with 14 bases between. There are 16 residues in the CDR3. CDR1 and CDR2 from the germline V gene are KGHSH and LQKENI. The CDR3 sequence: CASSPLAGGMNTEAFF. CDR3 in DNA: TGTGCCAGCTCACCTCTCGCGGGAGGTATGAACACTGAAGCTTTCTTT.

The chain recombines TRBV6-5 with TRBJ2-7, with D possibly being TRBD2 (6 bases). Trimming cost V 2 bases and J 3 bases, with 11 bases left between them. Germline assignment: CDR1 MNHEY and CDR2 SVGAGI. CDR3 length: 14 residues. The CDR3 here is CASSYGPGDYEQYV. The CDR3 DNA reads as TGTGCCAGCAGTTACGGTCCGGGGGACTACGAGCAGTACGTC.

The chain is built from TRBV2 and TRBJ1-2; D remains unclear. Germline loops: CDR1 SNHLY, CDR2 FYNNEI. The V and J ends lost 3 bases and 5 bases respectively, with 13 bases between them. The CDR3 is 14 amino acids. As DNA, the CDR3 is TGTGCCAGCAGTGACGGGAGGGAACGGTATGGCTACACCTTC. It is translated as CASSDGRERYGYTF.

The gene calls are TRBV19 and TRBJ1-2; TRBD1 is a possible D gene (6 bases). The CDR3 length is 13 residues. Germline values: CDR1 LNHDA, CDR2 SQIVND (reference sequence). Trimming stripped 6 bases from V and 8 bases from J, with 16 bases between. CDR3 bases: TGTGCCAGTAGAGCGACAGGCCGCCCGGGCTACACCTTC. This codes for CASRATGRPGYTF.

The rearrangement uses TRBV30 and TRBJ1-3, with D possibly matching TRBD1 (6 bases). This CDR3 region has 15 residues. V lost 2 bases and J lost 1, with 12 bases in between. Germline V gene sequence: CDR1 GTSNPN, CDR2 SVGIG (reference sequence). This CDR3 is CAWSTGKGSGNTIYF. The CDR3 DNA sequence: TGTGCCTGGAGTACAGGGAAAGGGTCTGGAAACACCATATATTTT.

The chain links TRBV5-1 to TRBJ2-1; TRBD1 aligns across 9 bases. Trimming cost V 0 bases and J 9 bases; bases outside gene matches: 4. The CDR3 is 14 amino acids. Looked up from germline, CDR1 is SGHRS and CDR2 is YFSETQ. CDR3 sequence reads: CASSLGQGGSEQFF. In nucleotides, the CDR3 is TGCGCCAGCAGCTTGGGACAGGGGGGGAGTGAGCAGTTCTTC.

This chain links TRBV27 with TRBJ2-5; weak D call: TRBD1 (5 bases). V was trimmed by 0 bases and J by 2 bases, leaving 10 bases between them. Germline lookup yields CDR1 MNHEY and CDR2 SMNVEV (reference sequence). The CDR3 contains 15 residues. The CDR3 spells CASSLSWQGQETQYF. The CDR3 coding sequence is TGTGCCAGCAGTTTATCGTGGCAGGGACAAGAGACCCAGTACTTC.

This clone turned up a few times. CDR3 in amino acids: CASSQGSLYNEQFF. Written as DNA, the CDR3 is TGTGCCAGTAGCCAGGGATCGTTATACAATGAGCAGTTCTTC. V usage is TRBV19 and J usage is TRBJ2-1; D perhaps matches TRBD1 (5 bases). Trimming pared 6 bases from V and 4 bases from J, leaving 13 bases between. Germline values: CDR1 LNHDA, CDR2 SQIVND (reference sequence). The CDR3 is made up of 14 amino acids.

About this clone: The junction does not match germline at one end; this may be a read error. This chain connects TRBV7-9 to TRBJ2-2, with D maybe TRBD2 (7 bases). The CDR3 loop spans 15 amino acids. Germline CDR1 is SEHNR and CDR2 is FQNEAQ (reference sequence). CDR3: CSSSEGGGWTGELFF. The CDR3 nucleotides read TGTTCCAGCAGCGAGGGGGGGGGCTGGACCGGGGAGCTGTTTTTT.

CDR3 nucleotides: TGTGCCAGCAGCTTAGTCGGTGATACCTATGGCTACACCTTC. Translation gives CASSLVGDTYGYTF. V gene TRBV7-2 combines with J gene TRBJ1-2, with no clear D. CDR3 size: 14 residues. CDR1 is SGHTA, CDR2 FQGNSA, per germline. V lost 1 base to trimming and J lost 4 bases, with 10 bases between them.

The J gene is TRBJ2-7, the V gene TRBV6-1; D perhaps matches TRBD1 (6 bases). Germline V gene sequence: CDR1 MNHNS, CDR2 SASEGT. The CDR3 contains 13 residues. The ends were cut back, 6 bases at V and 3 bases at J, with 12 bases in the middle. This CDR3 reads CASRRGGLYEQYV. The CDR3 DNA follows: TGTGCCAGCAGGAGAGGGGGTCTCTACGAGCAGTACGTC.

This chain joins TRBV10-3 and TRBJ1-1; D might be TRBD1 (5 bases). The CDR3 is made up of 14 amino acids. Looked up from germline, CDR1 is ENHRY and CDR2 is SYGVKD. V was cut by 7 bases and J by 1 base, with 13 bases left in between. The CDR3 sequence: CAITPGQGNTEAFF. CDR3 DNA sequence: TGTGCCATCACCCCCGGCCAGGGGAACACTGAAGCTTTCTTT.